A selection of T cell receptor beta chains follows, all from one sample in a study of vaccination effects on CD4 cells after COVID-19. No cognate antigen is known for these TCRs. Produced via immunoSEQ multiplex PCR; TCRdb's table is partial and in-frame only. The data hold approximately 25,000 clones, with approximately 70% observed a single time. Source: CD4+ T cells from PBMCs cultured with HCoV-NL63 spike peptides, taken before COVID-19 vaccination. These receptors came from a human donor who received a COVID-19 vaccine. Each CDR3 is given without its conserved first and last residue. Each record gives: clone size, V gene, J gene, CDR3 protein. The size entry is marked missing in some rows and otherwise reads once, few, many or a size class.

>-|TRBV11-2|TRBJ1-1
ASSFQGNTEAF
>-|TRBV19|TRBJ2-7
ASSLGPPYEQY
>-|TRBV12-3/TRBV12-4|TRBJ1-1
ASSFYDSFKAF
>-|TRBV18|TRBJ2-1
ASSRRTGENEQF
>few|TRBV19|TRBJ1-2
ASSSRGRPFGYT
>few|TRBV6-5|TRBJ2-7
ASSSPGHGTYEQY
>-|TRBV5-1|TRBJ2-1
ASSLGTQSHNEQF
>-|TRBV28|TRBJ1-3
ASTQLGAIY
>-|TRBV20-1|TRBJ2-3
SARAASQY
>-|TRBV15|TRBJ2-7
ATTAEQY
>-|TRBV16|TRBJ1-6
ASSPGGKQGARAPLH
>few|TRBV7-9|TRBJ1-4
ASSWDRGYNEKLF
>-|TRBV29-1|TRBJ1-5
SVAGLDSNQPQH
>-|TRBV7-2|TRBJ1-1
ASDGGRGNTEAF
>-|TRBV10-3|TRBJ1-5
AISEEGNQPQH
>-|TRBV7-8|TRBJ2-7
ASSLRGASDEQY
>-|TRBV28|TRBJ2-6
ASSSGSSGANVLT
>-|TRBV9|TRBJ1-3
ASSVIPGNTIY
>few|TRBV18|TRBJ1-2
ASSDNNYGYT
>few|TRBV2|TRBJ1-2
ASSELYYGYT
>-|TRBV5-1|TRBJ2-3
ASSLEGVDTQY
>once|TRBV19|TRBJ1-1
ASSIYEGVNTEAF
>-|TRBV7-7|TRBJ2-5
ASSPGGGTQETQY
>-|TRBV20-1|TRBJ2-4
SASGVEVAKNIQY
>few|TRBV19|TRBJ1-5
ASSIDRSQPQH
>-|TRBV2|TRBJ1-1
ASGRDMNTEAF
>-|TRBV30|TRBJ2-2
AARTGLAVTGELF
>-|TRBV7-9|TRBJ2-7
ASSSKGVLTYEQY
>-|TRBV28|TRBJ1-2
ASSLALTNYGYT
>once|TRBV18|TRBJ1-1
ASSPRHRAGNTEAF
>-|TRBV6-5|TRBJ1-3
ASTEGEAGNTIY
>-|TRBV2|TRBJ2-1
ASSDRLAGGNNEQF
>-|TRBV11-2|TRBJ2-7
ASSRRDRDYEQY
>few|TRBV27|TRBJ1-1
ASSPYGGEKTEAF
>-|TRBV4-2|TRBJ2-7
ASSPAKGRSEQY
>-|TRBV3-1/TRBV3-2|TRBJ2-4
ASSQGQVGNIQY
>-|TRBV5-6|TRBJ1-2
ASSLDARTYGYT